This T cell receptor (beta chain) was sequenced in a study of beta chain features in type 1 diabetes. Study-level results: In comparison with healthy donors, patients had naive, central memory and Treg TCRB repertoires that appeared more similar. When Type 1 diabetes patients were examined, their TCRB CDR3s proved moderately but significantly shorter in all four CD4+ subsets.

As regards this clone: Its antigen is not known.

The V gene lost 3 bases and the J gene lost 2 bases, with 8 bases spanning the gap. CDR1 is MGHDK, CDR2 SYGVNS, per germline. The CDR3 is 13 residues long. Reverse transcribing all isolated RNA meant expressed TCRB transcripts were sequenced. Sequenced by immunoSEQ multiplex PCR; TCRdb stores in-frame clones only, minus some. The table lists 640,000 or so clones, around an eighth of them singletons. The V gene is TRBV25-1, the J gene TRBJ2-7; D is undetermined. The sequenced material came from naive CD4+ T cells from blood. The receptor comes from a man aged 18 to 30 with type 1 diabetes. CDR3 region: CASSEYRAYEQYF. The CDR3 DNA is TGTGCCAGCAGTGAGTACAGAGCCTACGAGCAGTACTTC.